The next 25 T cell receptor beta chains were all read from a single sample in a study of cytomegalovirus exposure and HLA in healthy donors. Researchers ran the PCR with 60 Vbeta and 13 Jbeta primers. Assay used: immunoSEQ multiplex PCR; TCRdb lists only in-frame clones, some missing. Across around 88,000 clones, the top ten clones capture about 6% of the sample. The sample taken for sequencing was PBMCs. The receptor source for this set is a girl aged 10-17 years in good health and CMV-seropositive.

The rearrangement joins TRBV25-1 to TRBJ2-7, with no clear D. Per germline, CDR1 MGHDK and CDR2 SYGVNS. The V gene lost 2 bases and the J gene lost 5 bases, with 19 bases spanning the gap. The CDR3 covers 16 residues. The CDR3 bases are TGTGCCAGCAGTGAAGGCCCGCGGTCCCCGGCCCACGAGCAGTACTTC. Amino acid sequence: CASSEGPRSPAHEQYF.

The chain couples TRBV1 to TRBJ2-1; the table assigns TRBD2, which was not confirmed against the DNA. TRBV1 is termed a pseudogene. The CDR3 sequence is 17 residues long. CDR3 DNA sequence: TGCACCAGCAGCCACCGGGGGGCCGATCTCTCCGACAATGAGCAGTTCTTC. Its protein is CTSSHRGADLSDNEQFF.

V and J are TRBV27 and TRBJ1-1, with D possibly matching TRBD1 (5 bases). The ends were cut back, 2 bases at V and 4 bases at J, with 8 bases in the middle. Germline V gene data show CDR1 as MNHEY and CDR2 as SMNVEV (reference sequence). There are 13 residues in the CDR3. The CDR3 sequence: CASSLGAVTEAFF. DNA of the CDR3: TGTGCCAGCAGTTTAGGGGCGGTCACTGAAGCTTTCTTT.

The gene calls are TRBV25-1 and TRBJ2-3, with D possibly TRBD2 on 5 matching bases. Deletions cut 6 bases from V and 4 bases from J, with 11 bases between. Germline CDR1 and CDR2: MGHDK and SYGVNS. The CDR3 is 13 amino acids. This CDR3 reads CASSGMVADTQYF. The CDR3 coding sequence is TGTGCCAGCAGCGGGATGGTAGCAGATACGCAGTATTTT.

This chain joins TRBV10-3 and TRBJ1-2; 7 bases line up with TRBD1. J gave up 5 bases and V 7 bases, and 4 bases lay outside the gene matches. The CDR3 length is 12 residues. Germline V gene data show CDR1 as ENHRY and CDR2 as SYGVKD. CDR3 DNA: TGTGCCATCAACGACAGGGAATATGGCTACACCTTC. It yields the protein CAINDREYGYTF.

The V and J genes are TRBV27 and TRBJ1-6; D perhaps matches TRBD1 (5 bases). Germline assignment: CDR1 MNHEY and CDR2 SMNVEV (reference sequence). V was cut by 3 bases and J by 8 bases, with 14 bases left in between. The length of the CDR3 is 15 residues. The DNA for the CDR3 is TGTGCCAGCAGTTTCGAAGGGGCGAAGGATTCACCCCTCCACTTT. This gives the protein CASSFEGAKDSPLHF.

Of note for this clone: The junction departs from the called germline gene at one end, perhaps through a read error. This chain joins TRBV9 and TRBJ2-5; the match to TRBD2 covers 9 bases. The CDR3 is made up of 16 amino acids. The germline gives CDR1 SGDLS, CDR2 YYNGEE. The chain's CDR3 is CASSVSGGGDRENQYF. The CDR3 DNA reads TGTGCCAGCAGCGTGTCGGGCGGGGGGGATCGAGAGAACCAGTACTTC.

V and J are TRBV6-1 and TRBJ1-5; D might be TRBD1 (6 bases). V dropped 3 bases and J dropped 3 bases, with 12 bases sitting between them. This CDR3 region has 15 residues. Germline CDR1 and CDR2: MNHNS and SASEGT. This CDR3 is CASSDSRGHNQPQHF. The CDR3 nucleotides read TGTGCCAGCAGTGATTCCAGGGGCCACAATCAGCCCCAGCATTTT.

The CDR3 DNA reads as TGTGCCAGCTCACCGAATGGAGATCTCCAGCCCCAGCATTTT. Residues: CASSPNGDLQPQHF. The J gene is TRBJ1-5, the V gene TRBV18; D uncertain. The CDR3 sequence is 14 residues long. Trimming left V 3 bases short and J 7 bases short, with 13 bases between. CDR1 KGHSH and CDR2 LQKENI come from the germline V gene.

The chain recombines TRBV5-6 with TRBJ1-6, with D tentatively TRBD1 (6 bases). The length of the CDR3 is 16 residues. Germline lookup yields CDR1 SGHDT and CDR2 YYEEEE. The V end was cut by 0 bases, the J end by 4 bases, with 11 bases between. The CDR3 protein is CASSLDRDNYNSPLHF. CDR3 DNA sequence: TGTGCCAGCAGCTTGGACCGGGACAATTATAATTCACCCCTCCACTTT.

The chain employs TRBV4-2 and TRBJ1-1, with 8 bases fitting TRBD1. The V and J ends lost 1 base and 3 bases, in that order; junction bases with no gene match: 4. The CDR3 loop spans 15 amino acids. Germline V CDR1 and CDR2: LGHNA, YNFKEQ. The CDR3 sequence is CASSQGGQADTEAFF. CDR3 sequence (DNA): TGTGCCAGCAGCCAAGGGGGACAGGCTGACACTGAAGCTTTCTTT.

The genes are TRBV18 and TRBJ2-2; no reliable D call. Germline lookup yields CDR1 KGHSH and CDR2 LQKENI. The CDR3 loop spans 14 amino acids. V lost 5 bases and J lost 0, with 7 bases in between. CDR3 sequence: CASSSSANTGELFF. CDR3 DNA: TGTGCCAGCTCATCCTCCGCGAACACCGGGGAGCTGTTTTTT. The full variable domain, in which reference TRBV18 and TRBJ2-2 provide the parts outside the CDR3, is NAGVMQNPRHLVRRRGQEARLRCSPMKGHSHVYWYRQLPEEGLKFMVYLQKENIIDESGMPKERFSAEFPKEGPSILRIQQVVRGDSAAYFCASSSSANTGELFFGEGSRLTVL.

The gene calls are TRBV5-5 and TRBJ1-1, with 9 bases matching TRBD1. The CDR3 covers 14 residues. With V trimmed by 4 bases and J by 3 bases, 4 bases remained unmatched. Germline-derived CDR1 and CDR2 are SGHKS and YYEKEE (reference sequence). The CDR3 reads CASSPRTGDTEAFF. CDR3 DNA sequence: TGTGCCAGCAGCCCACGGACAGGGGACACTGAAGCTTTCTTT.

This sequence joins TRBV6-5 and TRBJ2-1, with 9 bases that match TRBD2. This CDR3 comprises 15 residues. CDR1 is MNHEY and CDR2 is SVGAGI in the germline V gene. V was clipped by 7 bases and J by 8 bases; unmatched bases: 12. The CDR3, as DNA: TGTGCCAGCAACCGGCGGGGGGGTAAGGTCGATGAGCAGTTCTTC. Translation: CASNRRGGKVDEQFF.

CDR3 sequence: CASSLGGGDGYTF. The CDR3 region has the DNA TGCGCCAGCAGCTTGGGAGGGGGAGACGGCTACACCTTC. The V gene is TRBV5-1, the J gene TRBJ1-2, with D tentatively TRBD1 (6 bases). CDR1 SGHRS and CDR2 YFSETQ come from the germline V gene. Trimming removed 0 bases from V and 8 bases from J, with 11 bases in between. There are 13 residues in the CDR3.

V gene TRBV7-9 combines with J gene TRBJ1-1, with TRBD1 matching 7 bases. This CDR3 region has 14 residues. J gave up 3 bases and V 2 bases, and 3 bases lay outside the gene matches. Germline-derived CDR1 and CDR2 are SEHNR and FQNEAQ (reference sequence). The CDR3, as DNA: TGTGCCAGCAGCTTATTTACAGGGGACACTGAAGCTTTCTTT. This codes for CASSLFTGDTEAFF.

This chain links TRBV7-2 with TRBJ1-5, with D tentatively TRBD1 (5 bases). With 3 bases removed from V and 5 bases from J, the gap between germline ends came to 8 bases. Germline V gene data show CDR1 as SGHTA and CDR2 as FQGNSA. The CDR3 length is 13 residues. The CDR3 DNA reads TGTGCCAGCAGCTTTGAACAGGATCAGCCCCAGCATTTT. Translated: CASSFEQDQPQHF.

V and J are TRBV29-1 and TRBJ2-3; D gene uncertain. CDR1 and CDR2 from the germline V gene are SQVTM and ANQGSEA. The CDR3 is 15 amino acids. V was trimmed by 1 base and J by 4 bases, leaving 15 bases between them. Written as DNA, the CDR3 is TGCAGCGTTGAAGCGTATATGTTCAGCGCAGATACGCAGTATTTT. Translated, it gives CSVEAYMFSADTQYF.

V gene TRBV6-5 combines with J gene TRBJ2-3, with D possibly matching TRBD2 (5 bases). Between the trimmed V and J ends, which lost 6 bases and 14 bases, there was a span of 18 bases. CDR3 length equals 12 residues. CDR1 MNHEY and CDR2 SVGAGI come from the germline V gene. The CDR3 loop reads CASRTRAEVVYF. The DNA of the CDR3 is TGTGCCAGCAGGACACGTGCGGAGGTGGTGTATTTT.

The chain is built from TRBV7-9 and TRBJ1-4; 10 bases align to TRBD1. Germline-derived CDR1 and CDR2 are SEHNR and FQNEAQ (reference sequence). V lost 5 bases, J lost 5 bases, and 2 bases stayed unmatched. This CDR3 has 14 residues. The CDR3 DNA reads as TGTGCCAGCAGCCAGGGACAGGGGAATGAAAAACTGTTTTTT. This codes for CASSQGQGNEKLFF.

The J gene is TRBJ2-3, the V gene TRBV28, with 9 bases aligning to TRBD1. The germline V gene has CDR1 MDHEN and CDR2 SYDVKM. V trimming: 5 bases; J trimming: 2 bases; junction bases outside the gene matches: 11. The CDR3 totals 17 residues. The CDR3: CASSTDRGSLDTDTQYF. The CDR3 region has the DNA TGTGCCAGCAGTACGGACAGGGGAAGTTTGGACACAGATACGCAGTATTTT.

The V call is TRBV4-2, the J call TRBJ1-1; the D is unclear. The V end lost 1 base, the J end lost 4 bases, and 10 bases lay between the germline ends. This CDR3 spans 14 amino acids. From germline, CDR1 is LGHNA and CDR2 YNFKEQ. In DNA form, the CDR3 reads TGTGCCAGCAGCCAAGGGGCCGAAGGCACTGAAGCTTTCTTT. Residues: CASSQGAEGTEAFF.

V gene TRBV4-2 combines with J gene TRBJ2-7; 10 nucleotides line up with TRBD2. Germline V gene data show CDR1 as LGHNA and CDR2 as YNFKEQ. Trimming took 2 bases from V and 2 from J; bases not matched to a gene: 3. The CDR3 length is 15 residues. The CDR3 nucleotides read TGTGCCAGCAGCCAATTAGCGGGGGGAGCCTACGAGCAGTACTTC. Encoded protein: CASSQLAGGAYEQYF.

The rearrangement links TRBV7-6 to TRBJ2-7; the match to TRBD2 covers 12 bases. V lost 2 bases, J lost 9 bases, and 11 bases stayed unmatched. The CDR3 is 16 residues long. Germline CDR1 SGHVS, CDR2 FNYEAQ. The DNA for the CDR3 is TGTGCCAGCAGCTTAACTAGCGGGGGGTCCACTGGGTCGCAGTACTTC. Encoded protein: CASSLTSGGSTGSQYF. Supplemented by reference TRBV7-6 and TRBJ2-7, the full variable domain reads GAGVSQSPRYKVTKRGQDVALRCDPISGHVSLYWYRQALGQGPEFLTYFNYEAQQDKSGLPNDRFSAERPEGSISTLTIQRTEQRDSAMYRCASSLTSGGSTGSQYFGPGTRLTVT.

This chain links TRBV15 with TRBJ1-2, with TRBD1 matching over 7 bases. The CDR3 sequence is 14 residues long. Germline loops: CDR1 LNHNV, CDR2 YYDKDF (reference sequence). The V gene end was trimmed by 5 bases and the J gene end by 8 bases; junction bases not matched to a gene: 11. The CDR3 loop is CATSGRQGFDGYTF. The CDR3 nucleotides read TGTGCCACCAGCGGACGACAGGGCTTCGACGGCTACACCTTC.